The 31 T cell receptor beta chains listed next were all sequenced from one sample in a study of T cells after posttransplantation cyclophosphamide. Measured with immunoSEQ multiplex PCR; TCRdb has only the in-frame clones, and not every one. The data show 50,000 to 60,000 clones, 94% seen once. Sequencing used PBMCs. The origin of the receptors is a woman aged 25 to 39 in good health and a related stem cell transplant donor.

The V gene is TRBV6-1, the J gene TRBJ1-1; 8 bases map to TRBD1. Germline CDR1 and CDR2: MNHNS and SASEGT. The CDR3 covers 15 residues. The V and J ends lost 4 bases and 6 bases, in that order; junction bases with no gene match: 10. CDR3 residues: CASSARTGRMAEAFF. CDR3 DNA sequence: TGTGCCAGCAGTGCACGGACAGGGAGGATGGCTGAAGCTTTCTTT.

The chain uses TRBV9 and TRBJ2-1, with 7 bases matching TRBD1. This CDR3 is built from 15 residues. With 3 bases clipped from V and 0 bases from J, the junction kept 3 bases outside the gene matches. Looked up from germline, CDR1 is SGDLS and CDR2 is YYNGEE. CDR3 residues: CASSETGNSYNEQFF. CDR3 sequence (DNA): TGTGCCAGCAGCGAGACAGGGAACTCCTACAATGAGCAGTTCTTC. The complete variable domain, with remaining parts taken from reference TRBV9 and TRBJ2-1, reads DSGVTQTPKHLITATGQRVTLRCSPRSGDLSVYWYQQSLDQGLQFLIQYYNGEERAKGNILERFSAQQFPDLHSELNLSSLELGDSALYFCASSETGNSYNEQFFGPGTRLTVL.

The genes are TRBV11-2 and TRBJ2-3; a weak D match, TRBD2 (6 bases). Germline values: CDR1 SGHAT, CDR2 FQNNGV. Trimming shortened V by 2 bases and J by 3 bases, and 12 bases separated the two germline ends. CDR3 size: 15 residues. This chain's CDR3 is CASSLNAGRTDTQYF. The CDR3 DNA reads TGTGCCAGCAGCTTAAACGCGGGGAGAACAGATACGCAGTATTTT.

The chain employs TRBV9 and TRBJ2-3; TRBD2 matches at 11 bases. V dropped 5 bases and J dropped 5; count of bases not matched to a gene: 10. Germline loops: CDR1 SGDLS, CDR2 YYNGEE. This CDR3 comprises 16 residues. The CDR3 protein is CASSLAGGQVGDTQYF. Written as DNA, the CDR3 is TGTGCCAGCAGTCTAGCGGGGGGCCAAGTGGGAGATACGCAGTATTTT. The complete variable domain, with remaining parts taken from reference TRBV9 and TRBJ2-3, reads DSGVTQTPKHLITATGQRVTLRCSPRSGDLSVYWYQQSLDQGLQFLIQYYNGEERAKGNILERFSAQQFPDLHSELNLSSLELGDSALYFCASSLAGGQVGDTQYFGPGTRLTVL.

The chain carries TRBV11-3 and TRBJ2-7, with D possibly being TRBD2 (5 bases). V gave up 0 bases and J gave up 2 bases, with 11 bases separating them. The CDR3 loop spans 15 amino acids. Per the germline V gene, CDR1 is SGHNT and CDR2 is YENEEA. CDR3 coding DNA: TGTGCCAGCAGCTTAGACGCGGGCAGGACCTACGAGCAGTACTTC. This translates into CASSLDAGRTYEQYF.

The chain is built from TRBV4-2 and TRBJ2-5; 9 bases line up with TRBD1. Trimming at V came to 4 bases and at J to 2 bases, leaving 5 bases not matched to a gene. The CDR3 is made up of 15 amino acids. Germline V gene sequence: CDR1 LGHNA, CDR2 YNFKEQ. In DNA form, the CDR3 reads TGTGCCAGCAGCCCGGGACAGGGAACGCAAGAGACCCAGTACTTC. Its translation: CASSPGQGTQETQYF.

This clone was seen only once. This chain connects TRBV6-5 to TRBJ1-6; TRBD1 is a possible D gene (6 bases). Trimming took 4 bases from V and 8 from J, leaving 12 bases between them. This CDR3 contains 14 residues. Germline CDR1 MNHEY, CDR2 SVGAGI. Here the CDR3 reads CASSSSGEHSPLHF. CDR3 nucleotides: TGTGCCAGCAGTTCTTCAGGGGAGCATTCACCCCTCCACTTT.

The V gene is TRBV28, the J gene TRBJ2-5, with D maybe TRBD2 (5 bases). CDR1 MDHEN and CDR2 SYDVKM come from the germline V gene. Trimming removed 4 bases from V and 4 bases from J, with 13 bases in between. The CDR3 covers 14 residues. For the CDR3, the DNA is TGTGCCAGCAGTTCTCCGGGTCGGGGAGAGACCCAGTACTTC. As protein: CASSSPGRGETQYF.

This chain connects TRBV5-6 to TRBJ1-5; a possible D gene is TRBD1 (5 bases). This CDR3 has 13 amino acids. Trimming pared 10 bases from V and 0 bases from J, leaving 11 bases between. CDR1 is SGHDT, CDR2 YYEEEE, per germline. The CDR3 reads CAEGHSSNQPQHF. CDR3 sequence (DNA): TGTGCCGAAGGACACTCTAGCAATCAGCCCCAGCATTTT.

This rearrangement joins TRBV4-3 to TRBJ2-5, with a weak D call TRBD2 (5 bases). The DNA end is a closer match to TRBJ2-7, so the J assignment may be wrong. This CDR3 has 15 residues. Germline V gene data show CDR1 as LGHNA and CDR2 as YSLEER. The DNA for the CDR3 is TGCGCCAGCAGCCAAGATCCGGGGTCCTCCTACGAGCAGTACTTC. Protein sequence: CASSQDPGSSYEQYF.

This clone was recorded only once. The chain combines TRBV5-1 with TRBJ1-5, with TRBD1 as a possible D gene (6 bases). The CDR3 runs 14 residues. In germline, CDR1 is SGHRS, CDR2 YFSETQ. Deletions cut 4 bases from V and 3 bases from J, with 11 bases between. CDR3 sequence reads: CASSEGTNNQPQHF. In DNA, the CDR3 is TGCGCCAGCAGCGAAGGGACAAACAATCAGCCCCAGCATTTT. The variable domain in full, with the rest retrieved from reference TRBV5-1 and TRBJ1-5, is KAGVTQTPRYLIKTRGQQVTLSCSPISGHRSVSWYQQTPGQGLQFLFEYFSETQRNKGNFPGRFSGRQFSNSRSEMNVSTLELGDSALYLCASSEGTNNQPQHFGDGTRLSIL.

V is TRBV7-9 and J is TRBJ1-1; no clear D. The germline V gene encodes CDR1 SEHNR and CDR2 FQNEAQ (reference sequence). This CDR3 spans 16 amino acids. Trimming removed 1 base at V and 3 bases at J, with 15 bases between. The CDR3 loop is CASSLDSWEEYTEAFF. The DNA of the CDR3 is TGTGCCAGCAGCTTAGACTCCTGGGAGGAGTACACTGAAGCTTTCTTT.

V usage is TRBV5-4 and J usage is TRBJ2-2, with TRBD1 as a possible D gene (5 bases). The V and J ends lost 0 bases and 2 bases respectively, with 8 bases between them. Germline V lookup: CDR1 SGHNT, CDR2 YYREEE (reference sequence). This CDR3 is built from 15 residues. CDR3 DNA: TGTGCCAGCAGCTTGGCAGGGCTCAACACCGGGGAGCTGTTTTTT. Translated, it gives CASSLAGLNTGELFF.

The CDR3 loop is CASSLGLGGNTEAFF. The CDR3 nucleotides are TGTGCCAGCAGCTTAGGCCTCGGGGGGAACACTGAAGCTTTCTTT. V usage is TRBV13 and J usage is TRBJ1-1; tentative D call: TRBD1 (5 bases). This CDR3 has 15 amino acids. Germline V gene sequence: CDR1 PRHDT, CDR2 FYEKMQ (reference sequence). V shed 0 bases and J shed 1 base, with 9 bases lying between them.

The chain carries TRBV11-1 and TRBJ1-6, with TRBD1 matching over 8 bases. The trim removed 4 bases at V and 11 bases at J, leaving 10 bases unmatched. The CDR3 has 15 residues. Per germline, CDR1 SGHAT and CDR2 FQDESV (reference sequence). This chain's CDR3 is CASSYGAGTGPPLHF. The CDR3 nucleotides are TGTGCCAGCAGCTACGGTGCGGGGACAGGACCACCCCTCCACTTT.

The chain is built from TRBV7-2 and TRBJ1-1; TRBD1 matches 7 bases. Trimming took 3 bases from V and 4 from J; bases not matched to a gene: 5. Germline-derived CDR1 and CDR2 are SGHTA and FQGNSA. The CDR3 is 14 residues long. CDR3 sequence: CASSFRGWGTEAFF. The CDR3 DNA sequence: TGTGCCAGCAGCTTCAGGGGGTGGGGCACTGAAGCTTTCTTT. Complete variable domain (other parts from reference TRBV7-2 and TRBJ1-1): GAGVSQSPSNKVTEKGKDVELRCDPISGHTALYWYRQSLGQGLEFLIYFQGNSAPDKSGLPSDRFSAERTGGSVSTLTIQRTQQEDSAVYLCASSFRGWGTEAFFGQGTRLTVV.

The CDR3 region is CAGNKGCYTGELFF. The CDR3 coding sequence is TGTGCCGGAAACAAGGGGTGCTACACCGGGGAGCTGTTTTTT. This chain connects TRBV21-1 to TRBJ2-2; the DNA was not used to check the table's D call, TRBD1. TRBV21-1 constitutes a pseudogene. The CDR3 is 14 amino acids.

This chain joins TRBV19 and TRBJ2-5; TRBD2 aligns across 13 bases. The CDR3 runs to 15 residues. Germline V gene data show CDR1 as LNHDA and CDR2 as SQIVND (reference sequence). V gave up 4 bases and J gave up 4 bases; unmatched junction bases: 3. The CDR3 is CASSTGLAGVETQYF. In DNA, the CDR3 is TGTGCCAGTAGTACCGGACTAGCGGGGGTAGAGACCCAGTACTTC.

A single count supports this clone. This chain links TRBV21-1 with TRBJ1-5. TRBV21-1 is a documented pseudogene. The CDR3 contains 21 residues. The CDR3 coding sequence is TGTGCCAGCAGCAAAGAAGATGGAGGGAACCTTCAGCTTGATAGCAATCAGCCCCAGCATTTT. Residues: CASSKEDGGNLQLDSNQPQHF.

The chain uses TRBV10-3 and TRBJ1-2, with D perhaps TRBD1 (5 bases). The CDR3 runs 13 residues. Per the germline V gene, CDR1 is ENHRY and CDR2 is SYGVKD. Trimming took off 6 bases at V and 2 bases at J, with 10 bases between the two ends. The chain's CDR3 is CAISIDSNYGYTF. DNA of the CDR3: TGTGCCATCAGCATAGACAGCAACTATGGCTACACCTTC.

CDR3 nucleotide sequence: TGCGCCAGCAGCGTCGACAGGGGCCCCCCTCACTATGGCTACACCTTC. Translated, it gives CASSVDRGPPHYGYTF. The V and J genes are TRBV5-1 and TRBJ1-2, with 8 positions matching TRBD1. V was clipped by 4 bases and J by 3 bases; unmatched bases: 11. CDR3 length equals 16 residues. Germline V gives CDR1 SGHRS, CDR2 YFSETQ.

The genes are TRBV7-9 and TRBJ1-2; 12 bases fit TRBD1. Germline V gene sequence: CDR1 SEHNR, CDR2 FQNEAQ (reference sequence). This CDR3 is 15 amino acids long. V was clipped by 3 bases and J by 4 bases; unmatched bases: 3. CDR3 loop: CASSLGQGAGYGYTF. Written as DNA, the CDR3 is TGTGCCAGCAGCTTGGGACAGGGGGCAGGCTATGGCTACACCTTC.

The gene calls are TRBV10-3 and TRBJ1-1; D perhaps matches TRBD1 (6 bases). With 6 bases removed from V and 1 base from J, the gap between germline ends came to 6 bases. Germline V gives CDR1 ENHRY, CDR2 SYGVKD. The CDR3 runs to 12 residues. This CDR3 is CAIRTGNTEAFF. The DNA of the CDR3 is TGTGCCATCAGGACAGGGAACACTGAAGCTTTCTTT.

This rearrangement joins TRBV9 to TRBJ1-6; 7 positions match TRBD1. Losses at the gene ends were 4 bases for V and 5 bases for J; bases not matched to a gene: 0. The CDR3 runs to 13 residues. In germline, CDR1 is SGDLS, CDR2 YYNGEE. CDR3: CASSQGDNSPLHF. In nucleotides, the CDR3 is TGTGCCAGCAGCCAGGGGGATAATTCACCCCTCCACTTT.

The CDR3 sequence: CASATGGAKNIQYF. CDR3 nucleotide sequence: TGTGCCAGCGCTACAGGGGGAGCCAAAAACATTCAGTACTTC. The J gene is TRBJ2-4, the V gene TRBV7-9, with 8 positions matching TRBD1. Germline loops: CDR1 SEHNR, CDR2 FQNEAQ (reference sequence). V was pared by 8 bases and J by 0 bases, with 3 bases of the junction left unmatched. This CDR3 comprises 14 residues.

This sequence joins TRBV6-5 and TRBJ2-2, with TRBD2 matching over 7 bases. Germline CDR1 is MNHEY and CDR2 is SVGAGI. The CDR3 consists of 14 residues. J gave up 6 bases and V 5 bases, and 6 bases lay outside the gene matches. CDR3 in DNA: TGTGCCAGCAGTCCGATGGGGGGGGCCGGGGAGCTGTTTTTT. Residues: CASSPMGGAGELFF.

The count of this clone is one. V and J are TRBV19 and TRBJ1-5; no reliable D call. Per the germline V gene, CDR1 is LNHDA and CDR2 is SQIVND (reference sequence). This CDR3 comprises 13 residues. Trimming cost V 3 bases and J 3 bases, with 6 bases left between them. CDR3 protein: CASSIQNNQPQHF. DNA of the CDR3: TGTGCCAGTAGTATCCAGAACAATCAGCCCCAGCATTTT.

V usage is TRBV27 and J usage is TRBJ2-7; 9 positions match TRBD1. The junction had 7 bases not matched to a gene; V was cut back by 6 bases and J by 4 bases. The CDR3 length is 14 residues. CDR1 and CDR2 (germline): MNHEY, SMNVEV (reference sequence). Here the CDR3 DNA reads TGTGCCAGCAGCCTACAGGGGGCGATGTACGAGCAGTACTTC. This translates into CASSLQGAMYEQYF.

This chain joins TRBV6-1 and TRBJ1-2, with D possibly matching TRBD1 (5 bases). The CDR3 is 15 residues long. CDR1 and CDR2 (germline): MNHNS, SASEGT. V was trimmed by 6 bases and J by 2 bases, leaving 16 bases between them. The DNA of the CDR3 is TGTGCCAGCAGGACCCCGGGGGTTCAGAACTATGGCTACACCTTC. Encoded protein: CASRTPGVQNYGYTF.

The chain employs TRBV7-9 and TRBJ2-2; 10 nucleotides agree with TRBD1. V shed 4 bases, J shed 2 bases, and the junction held 7 bases outside the gene matches. The CDR3 length is 17 residues. Germline V lookup: CDR1 SEHNR, CDR2 FQNEAQ (reference sequence). The CDR3 sequence is CASSSTDRGGNTGELFF. The CDR3 DNA follows: TGTGCCAGCAGCTCTACGGACAGGGGGGGAAACACCGGGGAGCTGTTTTTT.

The chain joins TRBV7-9 to TRBJ2-3, with TRBD2 matching over 10 bases. Germline V gene sequence: CDR1 SEHNR, CDR2 FQNEAQ (reference sequence). Trimming took 2 bases from V and 2 from J; bases not matched to a gene: 10. There are 18 residues in the CDR3. In DNA form, the CDR3 reads TGTGCCAGCAGCTTACTAGCGGGGGACCTGGCGACCACAGATACGCAGTATTTT. Residues: CASSLLAGDLATTDTQYF.